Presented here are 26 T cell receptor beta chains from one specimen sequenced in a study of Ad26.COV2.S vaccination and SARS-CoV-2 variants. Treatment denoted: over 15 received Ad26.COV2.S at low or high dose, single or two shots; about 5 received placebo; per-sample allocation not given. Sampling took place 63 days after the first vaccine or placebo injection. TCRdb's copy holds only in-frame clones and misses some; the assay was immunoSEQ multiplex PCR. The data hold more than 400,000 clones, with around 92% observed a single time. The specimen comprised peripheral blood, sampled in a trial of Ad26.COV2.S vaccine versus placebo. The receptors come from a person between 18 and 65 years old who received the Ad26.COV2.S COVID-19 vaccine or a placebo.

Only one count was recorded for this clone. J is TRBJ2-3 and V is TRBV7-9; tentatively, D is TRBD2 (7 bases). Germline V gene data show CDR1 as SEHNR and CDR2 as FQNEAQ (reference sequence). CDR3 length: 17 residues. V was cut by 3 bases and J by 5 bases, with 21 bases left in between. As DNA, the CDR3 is TGTGCCAGCAGCTTGATAGCCCACAGGGAGGGTATAGATACGCAGTATTTT. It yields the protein CASSLIAHREGIDTQYF.

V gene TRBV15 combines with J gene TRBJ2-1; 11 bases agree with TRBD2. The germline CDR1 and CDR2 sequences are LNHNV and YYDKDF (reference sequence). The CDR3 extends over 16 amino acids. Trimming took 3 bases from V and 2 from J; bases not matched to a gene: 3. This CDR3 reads CATSSRLAGPYNEQFF. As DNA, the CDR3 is TGTGCCACCAGCAGCCGACTAGCGGGGCCCTACAATGAGCAGTTCTTC.

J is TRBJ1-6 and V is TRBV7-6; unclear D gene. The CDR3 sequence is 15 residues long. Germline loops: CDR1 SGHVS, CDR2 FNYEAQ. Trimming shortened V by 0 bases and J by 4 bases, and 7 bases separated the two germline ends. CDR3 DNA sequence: TGTGCCAGCAGCTTAGCGGCACGATATAATTCACCCCTCCACTTT. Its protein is CASSLAARYNSPLHF. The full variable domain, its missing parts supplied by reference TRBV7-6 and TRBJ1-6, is GAGVSQSPRYKVTKRGQDVALRCDPISGHVSLYWYRQALGQGPEFLTYFNYEAQQDKSGLPNDRFSAERPEGSISTLTIQRTEQRDSAMYRCASSLAARYNSPLHFGNGTRLTVT.

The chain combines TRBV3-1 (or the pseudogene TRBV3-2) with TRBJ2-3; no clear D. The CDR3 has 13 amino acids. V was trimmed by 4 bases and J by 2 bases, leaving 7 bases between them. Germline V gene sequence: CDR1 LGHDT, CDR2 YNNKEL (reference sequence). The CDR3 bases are TGTGCCAGCAGCCGCCTACTCACAGATACGCAGTATTTT. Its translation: CASSRLLTDTQYF.

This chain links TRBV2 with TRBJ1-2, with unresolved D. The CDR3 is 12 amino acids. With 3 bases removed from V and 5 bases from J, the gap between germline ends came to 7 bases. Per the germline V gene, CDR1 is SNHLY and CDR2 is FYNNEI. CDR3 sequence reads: CASSDSGYGYTF. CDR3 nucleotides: TGTGCCAGCAGTGATTCGGGGTATGGCTACACCTTC.

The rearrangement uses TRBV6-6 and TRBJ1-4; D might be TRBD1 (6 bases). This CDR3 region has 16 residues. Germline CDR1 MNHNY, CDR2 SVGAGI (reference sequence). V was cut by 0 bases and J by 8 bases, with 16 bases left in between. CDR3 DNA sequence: TGTGCCAGCAGTTACTCGCAACGGACAGTGCAAGAAAAACTGTTTTTT. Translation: CASSYSQRTVQEKLFF.

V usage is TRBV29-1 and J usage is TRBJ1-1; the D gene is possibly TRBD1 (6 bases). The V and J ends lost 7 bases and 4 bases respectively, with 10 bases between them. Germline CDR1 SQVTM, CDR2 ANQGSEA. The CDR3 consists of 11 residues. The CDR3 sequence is CSAVGATEAFF. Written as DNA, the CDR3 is TGCAGCGCCGTGGGGGCCACTGAAGCTTTCTTT.

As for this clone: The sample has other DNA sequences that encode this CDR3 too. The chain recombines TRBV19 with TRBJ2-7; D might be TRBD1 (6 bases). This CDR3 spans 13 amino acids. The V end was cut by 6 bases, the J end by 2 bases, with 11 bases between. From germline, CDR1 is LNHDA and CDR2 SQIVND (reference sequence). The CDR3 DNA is TGTGCCAGTAGCCGGACAGAGACCTACGAGCAGTACTTC. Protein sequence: CASSRTETYEQYF.

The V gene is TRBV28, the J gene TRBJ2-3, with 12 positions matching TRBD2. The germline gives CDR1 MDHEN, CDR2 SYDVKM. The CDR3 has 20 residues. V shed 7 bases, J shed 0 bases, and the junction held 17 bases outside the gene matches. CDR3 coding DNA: TGTGCCAGCACCCTCCTGAGACTAGCGGGGGACCGGCGTAGCACAGATACGCAGTATTTT. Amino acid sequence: CASTLLRLAGDRRSTDTQYF.

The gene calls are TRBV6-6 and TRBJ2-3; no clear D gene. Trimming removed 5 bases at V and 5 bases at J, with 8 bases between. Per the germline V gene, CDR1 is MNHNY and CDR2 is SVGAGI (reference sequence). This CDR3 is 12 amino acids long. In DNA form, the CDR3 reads TGTGCCAGCAGTGGGCTCGTAGATACGCAGTATTTT. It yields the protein CASSGLVDTQYF.

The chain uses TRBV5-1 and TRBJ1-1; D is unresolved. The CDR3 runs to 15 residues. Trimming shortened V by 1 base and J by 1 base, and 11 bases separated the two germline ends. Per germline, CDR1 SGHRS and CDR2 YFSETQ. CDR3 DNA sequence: TGCGCCAGCAGCTTGACCCCAGGCACGAACACTGAAGCTTTCTTT. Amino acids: CASSLTPGTNTEAFF.

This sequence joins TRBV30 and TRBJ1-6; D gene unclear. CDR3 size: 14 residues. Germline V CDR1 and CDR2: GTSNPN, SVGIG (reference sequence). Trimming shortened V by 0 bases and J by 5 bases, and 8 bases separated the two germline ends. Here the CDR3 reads CAWSVDLNNSPLHF. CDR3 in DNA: TGTGCCTGGAGTGTAGACTTAAATAATTCACCCCTCCACTTT.

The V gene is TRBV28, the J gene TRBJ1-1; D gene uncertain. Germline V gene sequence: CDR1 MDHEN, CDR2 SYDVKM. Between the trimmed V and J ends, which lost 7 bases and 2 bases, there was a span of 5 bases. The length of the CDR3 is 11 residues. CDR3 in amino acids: CASKRNTEAFF. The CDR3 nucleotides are TGTGCCAGCAAACGAAACACTGAAGCTTTCTTT.

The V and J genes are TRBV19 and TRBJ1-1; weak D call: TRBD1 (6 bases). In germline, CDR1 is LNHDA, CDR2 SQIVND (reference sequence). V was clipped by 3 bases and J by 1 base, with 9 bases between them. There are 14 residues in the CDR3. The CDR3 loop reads CASSMGGANTEAFF. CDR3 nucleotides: TGTGCCAGTAGTATGGGGGGGGCGAACACTGAAGCTTTCTTT.

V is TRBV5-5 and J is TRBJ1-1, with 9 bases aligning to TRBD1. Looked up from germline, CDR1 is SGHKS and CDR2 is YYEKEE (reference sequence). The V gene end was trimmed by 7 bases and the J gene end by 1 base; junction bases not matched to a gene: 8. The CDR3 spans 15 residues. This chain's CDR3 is CASVTGGFGNTEAFF. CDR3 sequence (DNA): TGTGCCAGCGTGACAGGGGGGTTTGGGAACACTGAAGCTTTCTTT. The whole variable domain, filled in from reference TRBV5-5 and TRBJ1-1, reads DAGVTQSPTHLIKTRGQQVTLRCSPISGHKSVSWYQQVLGQGPQFIFQYYEKEERGRGNFPDRFSARQFPNYSSELNVNALLLGDSALYLCASVTGGFGNTEAFFGQGTRLTVV.

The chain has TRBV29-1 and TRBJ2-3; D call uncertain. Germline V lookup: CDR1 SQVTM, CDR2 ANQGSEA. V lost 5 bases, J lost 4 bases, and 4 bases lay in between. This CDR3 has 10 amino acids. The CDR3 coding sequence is TGCAGCGTTTCCGCAGATACGCAGTATTTT. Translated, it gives CSVSADTQYF.

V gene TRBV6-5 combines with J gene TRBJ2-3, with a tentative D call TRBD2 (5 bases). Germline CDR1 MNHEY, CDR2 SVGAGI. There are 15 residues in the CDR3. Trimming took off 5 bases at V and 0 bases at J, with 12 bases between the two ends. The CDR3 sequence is CASSPPSGSTDTQYF. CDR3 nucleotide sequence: TGTGCCAGCAGTCCACCTTCGGGGAGCACAGATACGCAGTATTTT.

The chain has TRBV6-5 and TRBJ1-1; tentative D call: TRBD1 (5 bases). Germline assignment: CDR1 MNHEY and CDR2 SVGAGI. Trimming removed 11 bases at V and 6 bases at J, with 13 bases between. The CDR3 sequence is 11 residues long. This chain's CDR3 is CASSGGPEAFF. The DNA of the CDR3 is TGTGCCTCTAGCGGGGGACCTGAAGCTTTCTTT.

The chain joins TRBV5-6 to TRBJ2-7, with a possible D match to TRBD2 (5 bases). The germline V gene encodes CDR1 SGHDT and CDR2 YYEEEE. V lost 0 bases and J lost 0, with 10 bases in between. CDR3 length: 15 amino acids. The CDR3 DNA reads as TGTGCCAGCAGCTTGGCCGGGGTCGGCTCCTACGAGCAGTACTTC. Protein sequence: CASSLAGVGSYEQYF. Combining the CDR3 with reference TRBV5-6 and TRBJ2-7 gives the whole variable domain DAGVTQSPTHLIKTRGQQVTLRCSPKSGHDTVSWYQQALGQGPQFIFQYYEEEERQRGNFPDRFSGHQFPNYSSELNVNALLLGDSALYLCASSLAGVGSYEQYFGPGTRLTVT.

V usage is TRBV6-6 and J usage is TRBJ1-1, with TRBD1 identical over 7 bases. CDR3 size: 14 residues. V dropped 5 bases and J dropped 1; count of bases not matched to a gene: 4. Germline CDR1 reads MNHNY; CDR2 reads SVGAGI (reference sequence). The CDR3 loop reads CASSRRTGNTEAFF. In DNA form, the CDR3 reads TGTGCCAGCAGTCGCAGGACAGGGAACACTGAAGCTTTCTTT.

CDR3 DNA: TGTGCCAGCAGCGGGGGGGCAACTAATGAAAAACTGTTTTTT. As protein: CASSGGATNEKLFF. The chain couples TRBV9 to TRBJ1-4, with D possibly matching TRBD1 (5 bases). This CDR3 is built from 14 residues. Germline lookup yields CDR1 SGDLS and CDR2 YYNGEE. The germline V and J ends were trimmed by 3 bases and 0 bases, with 6 bases remaining between them.

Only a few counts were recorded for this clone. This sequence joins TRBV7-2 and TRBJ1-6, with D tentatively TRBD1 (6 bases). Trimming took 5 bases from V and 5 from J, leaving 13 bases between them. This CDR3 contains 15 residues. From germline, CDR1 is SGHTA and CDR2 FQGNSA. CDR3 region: CASSTRRGNNSPLHF. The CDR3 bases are TGTGCCAGCAGCACACGCAGGGGAAATAATTCACCCCTCCACTTT.

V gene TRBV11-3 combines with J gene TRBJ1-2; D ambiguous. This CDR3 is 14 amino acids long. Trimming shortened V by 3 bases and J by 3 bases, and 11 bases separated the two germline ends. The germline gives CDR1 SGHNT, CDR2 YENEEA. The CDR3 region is CASSLKGVDYGYTF. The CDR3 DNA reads TGTGCCAGCAGCTTGAAGGGAGTCGACTATGGCTACACCTTC.

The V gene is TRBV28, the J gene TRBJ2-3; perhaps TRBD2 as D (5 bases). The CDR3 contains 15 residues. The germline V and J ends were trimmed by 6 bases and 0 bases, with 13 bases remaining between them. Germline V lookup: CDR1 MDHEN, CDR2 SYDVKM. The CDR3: CASSPLGSSTDTQYF. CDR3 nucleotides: TGTGCCAGCAGCCCCCTGGGGAGTAGCACAGATACGCAGTATTTT.

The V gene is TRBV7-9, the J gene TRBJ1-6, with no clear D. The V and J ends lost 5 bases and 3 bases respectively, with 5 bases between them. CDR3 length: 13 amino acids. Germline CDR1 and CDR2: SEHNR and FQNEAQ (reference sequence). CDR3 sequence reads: CASSRDYNSPLHF. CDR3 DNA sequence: TGTGCCAGCAGCCGGGACTATAATTCACCCCTCCACTTT.

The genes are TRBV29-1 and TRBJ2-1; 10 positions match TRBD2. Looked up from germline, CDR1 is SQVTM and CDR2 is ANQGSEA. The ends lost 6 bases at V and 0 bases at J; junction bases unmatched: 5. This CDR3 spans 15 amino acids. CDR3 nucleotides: TGCAGCGTGGGCAGCGGGGGGGCCTCCTACAATGAGCAGTTCTTC. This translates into CSVGSGGASYNEQFF.